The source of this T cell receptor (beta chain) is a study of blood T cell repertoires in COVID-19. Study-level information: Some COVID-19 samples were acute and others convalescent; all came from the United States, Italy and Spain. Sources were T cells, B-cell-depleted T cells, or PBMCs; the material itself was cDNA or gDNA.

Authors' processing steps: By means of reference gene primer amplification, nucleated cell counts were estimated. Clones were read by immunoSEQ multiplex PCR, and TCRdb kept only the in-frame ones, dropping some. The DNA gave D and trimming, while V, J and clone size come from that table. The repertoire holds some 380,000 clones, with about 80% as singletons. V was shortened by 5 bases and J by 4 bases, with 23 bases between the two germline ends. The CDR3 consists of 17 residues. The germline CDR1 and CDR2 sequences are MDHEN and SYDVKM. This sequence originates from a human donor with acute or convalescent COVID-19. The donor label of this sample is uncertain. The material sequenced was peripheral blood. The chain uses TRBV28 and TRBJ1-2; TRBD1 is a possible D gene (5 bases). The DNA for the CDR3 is TGTGCCAGCAGTATCCAGCCCGTATTTGGTGGGGCCTATGGCTACACCTTC. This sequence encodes CASSIQPVFGGAYGYTF.